These 11 T cell receptor beta chains share one sample of origin, sequenced in a study of shared clonotypes between healthy human individuals. The data were produced by immunoSEQ multiplex PCR, yet TCRdb's version contains in-frame clones alone and is incomplete. The sample shows over 400,000 clones, about 96% of them seen only once. Sequencing was carried out using naive CD4+ T cells sorted from blood. The subset here: CD45RA+ positively selected. The source of these receptors is a woman aged 30 to 39 in good health.

This chain joins TRBV28 and TRBJ2-4; D remains ambiguous. The CDR3 sequence is 12 residues long. V gave up 6 bases and J gave up 0 bases, with 3 bases separating them. CDR1 MDHEN and CDR2 SYDVKM come from the germline V gene. Written as DNA, the CDR3 is TGTGCCAGCAGCATAGCCAAAAACATTCAGTACTTC. Encoded protein: CASSIAKNIQYF.

Concerning this clone itself: The same CDR3 is also encoded by other DNA sequences in this sample. The rearrangement uses TRBV2 and TRBJ2-7; D not certain. This CDR3 spans 11 amino acids. The germline gives CDR1 SNHLY, CDR2 FYNNEI. The germline V and J ends were trimmed by 6 bases and 1 base, with 4 bases remaining between them. The CDR3: CASRTSYEQYF. The CDR3 DNA sequence: TGTGCCAGCAGGACATCCTACGAGCAGTACTTC.

The gene calls are TRBV6-4 and TRBJ1-4; tentative D call: TRBD1 (6 bases). CDR1 is MRHNA, CDR2 SNTAGT, per germline. The CDR3 contains 17 residues. V was cut by 2 bases and J by 5 bases, with 18 bases left in between. The DNA of the CDR3 is TGTGCCAGCAGTGACCTTGGAGTGGGAGGGGGGAATGAAAAACTGTTTTTT. It translates to CASSDLGVGGGNEKLFF.

The rearrangement links TRBV7-8 to TRBJ1-2, with D possibly TRBD1 on 5 matching bases. CDR1 SGHVS and CDR2 FQNEAQ come from the germline V gene. V shed 4 bases and J shed 4 bases, with 25 bases lying between them. The length of the CDR3 is 18 residues. The chain's CDR3 is CASSSSPPLGTLGYGYTF. CDR3 DNA: TGTGCCAGCAGCTCAAGCCCCCCTTTAGGGACTCTCGGCTATGGCTACACCTTC.

This clone was seen just once. CDR3 sequence reads: CASSQEISNQPQHF. As DNA, the CDR3 is TGTGCCAGCAGCCAAGAAATAAGCAATCAGCCCCAGCATTTT. This sequence joins TRBV14 and TRBJ1-5; D is unclear. CDR1 SGHDN and CDR2 FVKESK come from the germline V gene. Trimming shortened V by 0 bases and J by 1 base, and 4 bases separated the two germline ends. This CDR3 comprises 14 residues.

This clone was detected once. The rearrangement uses TRBV18 and TRBJ2-5; maybe TRBD1 (5 bases). The CDR3 has 15 residues. Germline V gives CDR1 KGHSH, CDR2 LQKENI. Deletions cut 3 bases from V and 2 bases from J, with 13 bases between. The CDR3 bases are TGTGCCAGCTCACCGACCAGACAGATACAAGAGACCCAGTACTTC. Encoded protein: CASSPTRQIQETQYF.

V gene TRBV15 combines with J gene TRBJ1-5; D is perhaps TRBD1 (6 bases). With 3 bases removed from V and 8 bases from J, the gap between germline ends came to 14 bases. The CDR3 contains 14 residues. CDR1 is LNHNV and CDR2 is YYDKDF in the germline V gene (reference sequence). The CDR3 sequence is CATSSAYSGEPQHF. DNA for the CDR3: TGTGCCACCAGCAGCGCCTATTCAGGGGAGCCCCAGCATTTT.

This sequence joins TRBV7-6 and TRBJ2-2; 8 bases agree with TRBD2. With 5 bases clipped from V and 4 bases from J, the junction kept 6 bases outside the gene matches. This CDR3 contains 15 residues. Per germline, CDR1 SGHVS and CDR2 FNYEAQ. The CDR3 sequence: CASSQTSGLTGELFF. In nucleotides, the CDR3 is TGTGCCAGCAGCCAAACTAGCGGACTCACCGGGGAGCTGTTTTTT.

The count of this clone is one. The genes are TRBV5-1 and TRBJ2-7; no clear D gene. V gave up 0 bases and J gave up 3 bases, with 13 bases separating them. Germline CDR1 SGHRS, CDR2 YFSETQ. The CDR3 totals 15 residues. This chain's CDR3 is CASSLEVGGYYEQYF. The CDR3 DNA reads TGCGCCAGCAGCTTGGAAGTTGGCGGTTACTACGAGCAGTACTTC.

The chain combines TRBV19 with TRBJ2-1; 10 nucleotides align to TRBD2. Germline values: CDR1 LNHDA, CDR2 SQIVND (reference sequence). CDR3 size: 18 residues. V lost 3 bases to trimming and J lost 9 bases; unmatched junction nucleotides: 17. The CDR3 DNA sequence: TGTGCCAGTAGTATTCGAGGAGGGCTAGCGGGAGATAACGGTGAGCAGTTCTTC. This codes for CASSIRGGLAGDNGEQFF.

V usage is TRBV28 and J usage is TRBJ2-3; TRBD2 matches at 8 bases. This CDR3 is built from 15 residues. The V and J ends lost 6 bases and 5 bases, in that order; junction bases with no gene match: 10. CDR1 and CDR2 from the germline V gene are MDHEN and SYDVKM. The CDR3, as DNA: TGTGCCAGCAGCAAAGGCGGGACTAGTCGAGATACGCAGTATTTT. Translation: CASSKGGTSRDTQYF. The entire variable domain, with the rest obtained from reference TRBV28 and TRBJ2-3, is as follows: DVKVTQSSRYLVKRTGEKVFLECVQDMDHENMFWYRQDPGLGLRLIYFSYDVKMKEKGDIPEGYSVSREKKERFSLILESASTNQTSMYLCASSKGGTSRDTQYFGPGTRLTVL.